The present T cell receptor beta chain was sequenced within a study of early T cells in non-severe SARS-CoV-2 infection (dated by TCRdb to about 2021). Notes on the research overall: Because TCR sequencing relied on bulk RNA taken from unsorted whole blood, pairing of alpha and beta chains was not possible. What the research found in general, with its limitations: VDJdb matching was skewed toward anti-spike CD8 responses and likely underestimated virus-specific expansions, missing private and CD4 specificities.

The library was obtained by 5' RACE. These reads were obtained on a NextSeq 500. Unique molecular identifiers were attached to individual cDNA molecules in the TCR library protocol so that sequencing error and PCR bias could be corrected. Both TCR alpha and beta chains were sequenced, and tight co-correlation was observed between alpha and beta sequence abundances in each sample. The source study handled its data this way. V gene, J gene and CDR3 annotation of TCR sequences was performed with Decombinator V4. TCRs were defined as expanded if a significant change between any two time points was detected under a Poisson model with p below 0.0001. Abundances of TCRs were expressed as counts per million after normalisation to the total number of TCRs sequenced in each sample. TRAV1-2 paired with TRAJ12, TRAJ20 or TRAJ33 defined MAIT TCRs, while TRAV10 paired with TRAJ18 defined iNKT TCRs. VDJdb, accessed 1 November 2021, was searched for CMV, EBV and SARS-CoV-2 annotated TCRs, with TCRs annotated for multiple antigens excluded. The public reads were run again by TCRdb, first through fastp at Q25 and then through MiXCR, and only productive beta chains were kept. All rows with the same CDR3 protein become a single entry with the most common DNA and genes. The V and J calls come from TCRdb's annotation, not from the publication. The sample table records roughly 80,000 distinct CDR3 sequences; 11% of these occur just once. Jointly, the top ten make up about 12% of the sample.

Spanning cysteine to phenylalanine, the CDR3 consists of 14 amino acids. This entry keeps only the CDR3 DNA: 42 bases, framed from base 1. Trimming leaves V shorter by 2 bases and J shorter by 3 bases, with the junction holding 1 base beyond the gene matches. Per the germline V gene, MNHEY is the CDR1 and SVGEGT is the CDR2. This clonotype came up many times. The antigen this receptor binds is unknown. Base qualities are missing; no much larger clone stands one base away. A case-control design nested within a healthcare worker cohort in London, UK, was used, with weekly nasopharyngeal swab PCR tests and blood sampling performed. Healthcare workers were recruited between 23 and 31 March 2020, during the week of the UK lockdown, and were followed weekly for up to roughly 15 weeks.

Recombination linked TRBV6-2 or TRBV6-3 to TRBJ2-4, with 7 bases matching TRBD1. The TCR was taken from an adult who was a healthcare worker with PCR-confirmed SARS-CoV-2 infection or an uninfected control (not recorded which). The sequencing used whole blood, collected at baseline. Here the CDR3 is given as CASSYRDSKNIQYF. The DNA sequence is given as TGTGCCAGCAGTTACAGGGACAGCAAAAACATTCAGTACTTC.